Listed here is a single TCR beta chain. Original handling: Nucleated cell counts were estimated from reference gene primer amplification. Profiled with immunoSEQ multiplex PCR; TCRdb holds only in-frame clones, not every one. V and J calls and clone size are as listed in that table; D and trimming were resolved from the DNA. The sample has 120,000 or so clones, less than 90% seen once. Germline CDR1 is LNHDA and CDR2 is SQIVND (reference sequence). V trimming: 5 bases; J trimming: 2 bases; junction bases outside the gene matches: 5. The CDR3 contains 14 residues. This sample was taken from a study of blood T cell repertoires in COVID-19.

The origin of this receptor is an elderly man with active or convalescent COVID-19. Sequenced sample: peripheral blood. The chain uses TRBV19 and TRBJ2-7, with TRBD1 matching 8 bases. The CDR3 bases are TGTGCCAGTAGTCCCGACAGGGGTCCCTACGAGCAGTACTTC. This translates into CASSPDRGPYEQYF.